Following are 3 T cell receptor beta chains from one sample sequenced in a study of blood T cells in healthy people across ages. Primers used in a second PCR of roughly 7 to 12 cycles were a sample-barcoded 5' primer and a J-beta primer mix. TCRdb re-called the 5' RACE reads through MiXCR, storing one row per CDR3 protein. The repertoire holds about 670,000 distinct CDR3 sequences, with about 50% as singletons. The specimen sequenced was blood. The receptors here all came from a woman aged 80 or older in good health.

The chain combines TRBV4-1 with TRBJ1-5; a possible D gene is TRBD1 (5 bases). The CDR3 is 14 amino acids. V lost 9 bases to trimming and J lost 2 bases, with 14 bases between them. Germline-derived CDR1 and CDR2 are MGHRA and YSYEKL. This chain's CDR3 is CASQPTAGNQPQHF. DNA for the CDR3: TGCGCCAGTCAGCCGACAGCTGGCAATCAGCCCCAGCATTTT.

Concerning this clonotype itself: A much more abundant neighbour one base away suggests this may be a read error. The chain links TRBV9 to TRBJ2-3, with 8 bases that match TRBD2. Germline CDR1 SGDLS, CDR2 YYNGEE. The CDR3 sequence is 15 residues long. V was clipped by 2 bases and J by 5 bases; unmatched bases: 7. CDR3 nucleotide sequence: TGTGCCAGCAGCGTCTCCAGGACTAGCCTAGATACGCAGTATTTT. Protein sequence: CASSVSRTSLDTQYF.

As to this clonotype: A read error is possible here, since a much larger clone lies one base away. The J gene is TRBJ1-1, the V gene TRBV7-2; TRBD1 is a possible D gene (5 bases). This CDR3 is built from 12 residues. The germline V and J ends were trimmed by 2 bases and 12 bases, with 13 bases remaining between them. Germline assignment: CDR1 SGHTA and CDR2 FQGNSA. The CDR3, as DNA: TGTGCCAGCAGCTTAATGGTAGGGGTAACTTTCTTT. Encoded protein: CASSLMVGVTFF.